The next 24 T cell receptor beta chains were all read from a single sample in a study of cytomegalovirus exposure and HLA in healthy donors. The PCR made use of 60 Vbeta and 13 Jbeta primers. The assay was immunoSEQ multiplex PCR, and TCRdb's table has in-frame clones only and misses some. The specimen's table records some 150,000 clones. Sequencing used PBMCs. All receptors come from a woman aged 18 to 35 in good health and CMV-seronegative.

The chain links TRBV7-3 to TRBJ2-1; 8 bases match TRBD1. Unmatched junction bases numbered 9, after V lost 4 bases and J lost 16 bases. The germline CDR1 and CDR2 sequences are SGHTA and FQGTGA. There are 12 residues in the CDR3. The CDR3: CASSYGQGVLFF. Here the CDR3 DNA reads TGTGCCAGCAGCTACGGACAGGGAGTTTTATTCTTC.

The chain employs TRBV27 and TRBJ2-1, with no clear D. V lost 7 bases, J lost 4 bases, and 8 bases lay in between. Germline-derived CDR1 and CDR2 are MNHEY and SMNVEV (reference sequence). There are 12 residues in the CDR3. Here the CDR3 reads CASTALYNEQFF. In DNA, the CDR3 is TGTGCCAGCACCGCCCTATACAATGAGCAGTTCTTC.

Written as DNA, the CDR3 is TGTGCCATGGGGACAGACCCCTATGAAGCTTTCTTT. Encoded protein: CAMGTDPYEAFF. The chain uses TRBV10-3 and TRBJ1-1; TRBD1 agrees at 7 bases. Germline V lookup: CDR1 ENHRY, CDR2 SYGVKD. With V trimmed by 9 bases and J by 7 bases, 8 bases remained unmatched. The length of the CDR3 is 12 residues.

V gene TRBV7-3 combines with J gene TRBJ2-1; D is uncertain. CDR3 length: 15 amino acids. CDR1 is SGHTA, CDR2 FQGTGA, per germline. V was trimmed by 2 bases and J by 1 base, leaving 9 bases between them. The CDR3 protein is CASSLAYSSYNEQFF. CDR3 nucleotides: TGTGCCAGCAGCTTAGCCTATTCATCCTACAATGAGCAGTTCTTC.

The CDR3 sequence: CSVEVGGLAYEQYF. The CDR3 DNA reads as TGCAGCGTTGAAGTGGGGGGACTAGCGTACGAGCAGTACTTC. This chain connects TRBV29-1 to TRBJ2-7; 10 bases map to TRBD2. J lost 4 bases, V lost 1 base, and 4 bases had no gene match. The CDR3 extends over 14 amino acids. Germline loops: CDR1 SQVTM, CDR2 ANQGSEA.

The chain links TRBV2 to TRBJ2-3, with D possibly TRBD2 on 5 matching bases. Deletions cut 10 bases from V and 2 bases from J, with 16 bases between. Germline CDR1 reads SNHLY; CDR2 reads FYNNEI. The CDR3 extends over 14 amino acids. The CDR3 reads CATDSQRSTDTQYF. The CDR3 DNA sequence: TGTGCCACCGACTCCCAGCGGTCCACAGATACGCAGTATTTT. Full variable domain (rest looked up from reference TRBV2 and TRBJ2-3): EPEVTQTPSHQVTQMGQEVILRCVPISNHLYFYWYRQILGQKVEFLVSFYNNEISEKSEIFDDQFSVERPDGSNFTLKIRSTKLEDSAMYFCATDSQRSTDTQYFGPGTRLTVL.

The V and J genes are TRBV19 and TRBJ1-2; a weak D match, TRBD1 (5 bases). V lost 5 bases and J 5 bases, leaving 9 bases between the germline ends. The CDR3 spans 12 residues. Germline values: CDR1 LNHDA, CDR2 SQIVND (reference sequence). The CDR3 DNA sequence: TGTGCCAGTAGTCCAGGGATATATGGCTACACCTTC. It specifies CASSPGIYGYTF. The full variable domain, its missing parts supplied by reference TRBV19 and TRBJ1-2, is DGGITQSPKYLFRKEGQNVTLSCEQNLNHDAMYWYRQDPGQGLRLIYYSQIVNDFQKGDIAEGYSVSREKKESFPLTVTSAQKNPTAFYLCASSPGIYGYTFGSGTRLTVV.

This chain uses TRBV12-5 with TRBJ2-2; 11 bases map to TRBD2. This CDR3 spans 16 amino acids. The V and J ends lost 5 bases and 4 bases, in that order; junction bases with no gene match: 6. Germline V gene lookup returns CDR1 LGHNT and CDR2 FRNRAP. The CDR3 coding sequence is TGTGCTAGTGGTCCCGGGACTAGCGGTAGCACCGGGGAGCTGTTTTTT. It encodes CASGPGTSGSTGELFF.

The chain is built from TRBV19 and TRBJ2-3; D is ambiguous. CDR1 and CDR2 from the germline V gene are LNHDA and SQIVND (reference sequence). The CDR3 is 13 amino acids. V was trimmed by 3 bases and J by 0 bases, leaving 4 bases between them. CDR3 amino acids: CASSMTSTDTQYF. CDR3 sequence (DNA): TGTGCCAGTAGTATGACTAGCACAGATACGCAGTATTTT.

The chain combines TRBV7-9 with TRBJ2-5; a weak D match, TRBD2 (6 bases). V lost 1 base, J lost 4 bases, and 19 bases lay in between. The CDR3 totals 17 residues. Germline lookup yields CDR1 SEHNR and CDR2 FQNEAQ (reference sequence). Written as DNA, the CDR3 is TGTGCCAGCAGCTTAGGGGTTGGAGGGAGAAGATCAGAGACCCAGTACTTC. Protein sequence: CASSLGVGGRRSETQYF.

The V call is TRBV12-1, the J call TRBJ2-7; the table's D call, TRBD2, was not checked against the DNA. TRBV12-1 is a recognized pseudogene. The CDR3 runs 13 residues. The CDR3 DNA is TGTGCCAGCAGCGACTTAGCGGGTTACGAGCAGTACGTC. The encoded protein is CASSDLAGYEQYV.

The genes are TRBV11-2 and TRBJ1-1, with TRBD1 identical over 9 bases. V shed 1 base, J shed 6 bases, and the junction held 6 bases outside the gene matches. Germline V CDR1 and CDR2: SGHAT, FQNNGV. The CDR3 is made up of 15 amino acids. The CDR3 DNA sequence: TGTGCCAGCAGCTTAGTACAGGGGGCCGTCCCTGAAGCTTTCTTT. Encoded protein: CASSLVQGAVPEAFF.

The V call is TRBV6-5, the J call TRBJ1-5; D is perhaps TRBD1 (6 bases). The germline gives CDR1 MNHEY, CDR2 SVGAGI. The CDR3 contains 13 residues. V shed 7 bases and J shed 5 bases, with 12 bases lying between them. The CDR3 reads CASKMDSYQPQHF. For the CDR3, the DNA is TGTGCCAGCAAAATGGACAGTTATCAGCCCCAGCATTTT.

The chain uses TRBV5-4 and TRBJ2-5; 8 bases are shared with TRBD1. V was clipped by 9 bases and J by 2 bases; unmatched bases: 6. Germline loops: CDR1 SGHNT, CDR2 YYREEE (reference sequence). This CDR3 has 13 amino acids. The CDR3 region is CAIRDRPQETQYF. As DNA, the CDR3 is TGTGCCATCAGGGACAGGCCTCAAGAGACCCAGTACTTC. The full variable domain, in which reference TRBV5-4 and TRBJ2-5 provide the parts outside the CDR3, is ETGVTQSPTHLIKTRGQQVTLRCSSQSGHNTVSWYQQALGQGPQFIFQYYREEENGRGNFPPRFSGLQFPNYSSELNVNALELDDSALYLCAIRDRPQETQYFGPGTRLLVL.

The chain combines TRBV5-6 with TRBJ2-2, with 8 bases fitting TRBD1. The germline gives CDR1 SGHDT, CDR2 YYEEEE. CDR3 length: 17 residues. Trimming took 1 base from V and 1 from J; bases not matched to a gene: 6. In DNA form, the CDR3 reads TGTGCCAGCAGCTTGTCCGGACAGGGCCAGAACACCGGGGAGCTGTTTTTT. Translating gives CASSLSGQGQNTGELFF.

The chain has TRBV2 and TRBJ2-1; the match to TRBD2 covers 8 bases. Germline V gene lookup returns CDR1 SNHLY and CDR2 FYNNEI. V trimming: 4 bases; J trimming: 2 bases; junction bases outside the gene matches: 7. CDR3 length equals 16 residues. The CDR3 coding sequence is TGTGCCAGCAGTGGTTTGGGCGGGAGGCCCTACAATGAGCAGTTCTTC. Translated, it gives CASSGLGGRPYNEQFF.

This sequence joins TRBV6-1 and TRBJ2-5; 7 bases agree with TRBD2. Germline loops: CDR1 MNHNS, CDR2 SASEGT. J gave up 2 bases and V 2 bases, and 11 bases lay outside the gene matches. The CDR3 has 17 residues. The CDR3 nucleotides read TGTGCCAGCAGTGAATCATATGGGGACTACCAACAAGAGACCCAGTACTTC. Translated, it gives CASSESYGDYQQETQYF.

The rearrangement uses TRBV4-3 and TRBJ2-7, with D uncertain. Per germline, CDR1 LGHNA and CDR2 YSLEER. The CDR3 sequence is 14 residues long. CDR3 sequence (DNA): TGCGCCAGCGGCCAGCCGCTAGGCTTCGTCGAGCAGTACGTC. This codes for CASGQPLGFVEQYV.

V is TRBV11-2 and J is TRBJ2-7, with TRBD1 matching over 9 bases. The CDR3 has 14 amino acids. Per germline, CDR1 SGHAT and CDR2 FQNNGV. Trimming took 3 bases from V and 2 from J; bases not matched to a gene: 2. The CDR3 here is CASSFGQGPYEQYF. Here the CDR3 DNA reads TGTGCCAGCAGCTTCGGACAGGGGCCCTACGAGCAGTACTTC.

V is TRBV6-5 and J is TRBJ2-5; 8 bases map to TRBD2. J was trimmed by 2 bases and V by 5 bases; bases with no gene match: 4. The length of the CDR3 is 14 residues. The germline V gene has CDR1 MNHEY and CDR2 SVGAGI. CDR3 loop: CASSGAGGQETQYF. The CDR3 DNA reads TGTGCCAGCAGTGGGGCGGGAGGACAAGAGACCCAGTACTTC.

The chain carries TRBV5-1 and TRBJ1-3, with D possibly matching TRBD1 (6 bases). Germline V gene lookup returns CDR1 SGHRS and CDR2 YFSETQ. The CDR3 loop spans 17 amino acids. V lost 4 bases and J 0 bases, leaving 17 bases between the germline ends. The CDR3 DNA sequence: TGCGCCAGCAGCCAGATTACCGGGACATCCTCTGGAAACACCATATATTTT. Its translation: CASSQITGTSSGNTIYF.

The CDR3 region is CASSLTSGPYNEQFF. The CDR3 region has the DNA TGCGCCAGCAGCTTGACTAGCGGCCCCTACAATGAGCAGTTCTTC. This chain uses TRBV5-1 with TRBJ2-1; 8 positions agree with TRBD2. Germline loops: CDR1 SGHRS, CDR2 YFSETQ. Trimming took 1 base from V and 2 from J; bases not matched to a gene: 2. This CDR3 has 15 residues.

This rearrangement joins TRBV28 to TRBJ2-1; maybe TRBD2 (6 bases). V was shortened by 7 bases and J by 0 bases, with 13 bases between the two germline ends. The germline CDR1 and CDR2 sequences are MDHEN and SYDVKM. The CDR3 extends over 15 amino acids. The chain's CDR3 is CASTVTRGSYNEQFF. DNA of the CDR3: TGTGCCAGCACAGTGACTAGGGGCTCCTACAATGAGCAGTTCTTC.

The CDR3 DNA reads TGTGCCAGCTCACCTGAGAGCACAGATACGCAGTATTTT. It codes for CASSPESTDTQYF. The V and J genes are TRBV18 and TRBJ2-3, with no clear D. The CDR3 sequence is 13 residues long. V gave up 3 bases and J gave up 0 bases, with 4 bases separating them. The germline gives CDR1 KGHSH, CDR2 LQKENI.